Following are 13 T cell receptor beta chains from one sample sequenced in a study of blood T cell repertoires in COVID-19 (dated by TCRdb to 2019 to 2021). Library preparation was by the immunoSEQ multiplex PCR assay. The immuneACCESS repertoire file appears here via TCRdb, limited to in-frame rearrangements. These files lack a portion of the clones; in checked studies, under half of the deficit traces to unresolved V genes, and the cause of the others is not known. In all, the sample holds roughly 290,000 clones, and about nine tenths of those were seen once. The top ten constitute 1.7% of the sample. Source material: PBMCs or T cells enriched from blood (not recorded which). The receptor source for this set is a woman in her forties who had recovered from COVID-19.

The chain recombines TRBV6-1 with TRBJ1-5; D perhaps matches TRBD1 (6 bases). Trimming took 3 bases from V and 1 from J, leaving 13 bases between them. The germline V gene has CDR1 MNHNS and CDR2 SASEGT. CDR3 size: 16 residues. This chain's CDR3 is CASSDPGTLSNQPQHF. Here the CDR3 DNA reads TGTGCCAGCAGTGACCCCGGGACATTGAGCAATCAGCCCCAGCATTTT.

This clone was found once. The chain uses TRBV19 and TRBJ2-3, with 11 positions matching TRBD2. Unmatched junction bases numbered 2, after V lost 3 bases and J lost 0 bases. The germline CDR1 and CDR2 sequences are LNHDA and SQIVND (reference sequence). The CDR3 is 16 residues long. This CDR3 reads CASSISSGGSTDTQYF. The DNA for the CDR3 is TGTGCCAGTAGTATCTCTAGCGGGGGGAGCACAGATACGCAGTATTTT.

This chain links TRBV28 with TRBJ2-7; 10 bases are a match to TRBD2. V lost 3 bases, J lost 0 bases, and 8 bases stayed unmatched. The CDR3 extends over 17 amino acids. From germline, CDR1 is MDHEN and CDR2 SYDVKM. CDR3 loop: CASSFQFGTSDSYEQYF. CDR3 sequence (DNA): TGTGCCAGCAGTTTTCAGTTTGGGACTAGCGACTCCTACGAGCAGTACTTC.

The chain uses TRBV30 and TRBJ1-2, with 7 bases matching TRBD1. The CDR3 consists of 16 residues. Germline lookup yields CDR1 GTSNPN and CDR2 SVGIG (reference sequence). Unmatched junction bases numbered 17, after V lost 4 bases and J lost 6 bases. The CDR3 bases are TGTGCCTGGACCTTAGCCGGGGGGGGCAGGGGGAATGGCTACACCTTC. Amino acid sequence: CAWTLAGGGRGNGYTF.

V and J are TRBV3-1 (or the pseudogene TRBV3-2) and TRBJ2-5, with 13 bases that match TRBD2. This CDR3 is built from 16 residues. V shed 4 bases, J shed 2 bases, and the junction held 4 bases outside the gene matches. Germline lookup yields CDR1 LGHDT and CDR2 YNNKEL (reference sequence). CDR3 bases: TGTGCCAGCAGCCCCCAACTAGCGGGAGGGCAAGAGACCCAGTACTTC. This encodes CASSPQLAGGQETQYF.

The genes are TRBV9 and TRBJ1-1; no reliable D call. Germline V gene lookup returns CDR1 SGDLS and CDR2 YYNGEE. V was shortened by 1 base and J by 8 bases, with 12 bases between the two germline ends. CDR3 length: 13 amino acids. The CDR3 coding sequence is TGTGCCAGCAGCGTACACCTAGCTTCCGAAGCTTTCTTT. As protein: CASSVHLASEAFF.

The CDR3 DNA is TGTGCCAGCAGTTATCAGACAGTCACTGAAGCTTTCTTT. It yields the protein CASSYQTVTEAFF. The chain is built from TRBV6-2 or TRBV6-3 and TRBJ1-1; TRBD1 might be the D (5 bases). The V and J ends lost 3 bases and 4 bases respectively, with 9 bases between them. Looked up from germline, CDR1 is MNHEY and CDR2 is SVGEGT. The CDR3 is made up of 13 amino acids.

This clone was recorded once. This rearrangement joins TRBV11-3 to TRBJ2-6; maybe TRBD2 (5 bases). V lost 4 bases to trimming and J lost 0 bases, with 7 bases between them. Germline values: CDR1 SGHNT, CDR2 YENEEA. This CDR3 has 15 amino acids. The CDR3 sequence is CASSSRDSGANVLTF. CDR3 coding DNA: TGTGCCAGCAGCTCCCGGGACTCTGGGGCCAACGTCCTGACTTTC.

This clone came up once. The chain combines TRBV30 with TRBJ1-5; 7 bases match TRBD1. Trimming cost V 2 bases and J 1 base; bases outside gene matches: 5. The CDR3 has 15 residues. Germline CDR1 and CDR2: GTSNPN and SVGIG (reference sequence). CDR3: CAWSTQGLSNQPQHF. The CDR3 coding sequence is TGTGCCTGGAGTACACAGGGGTTGAGCAATCAGCCCCAGCATTTT.

This chain uses TRBV9 with TRBJ2-2; 7 bases are a match to TRBD1. The CDR3 has 17 amino acids. V shed 2 bases and J 3 bases; nucleotides not matched to a gene: 10. The germline gives CDR1 SGDLS, CDR2 YYNGEE. Written as DNA, the CDR3 is TGTGCCAGCAGCGTTGAGATCGGGACAGATCACACCGGGGAGCTGTTTTTT. Its translation: CASSVEIGTDHTGELFF.

V and J are TRBV13 and TRBJ1-4, with a possible D match to TRBD1 (6 bases). Germline V gives CDR1 PRHDT, CDR2 FYEKMQ (reference sequence). V shed 4 bases and J shed 7 bases, with 13 bases lying between them. This CDR3 has 14 amino acids. This CDR3 is CASSSAGGLEKLFF. CDR3 coding DNA: TGTGCCAGCAGCTCCGCGGGGGGGCTTGAAAAACTGTTTTTT. The full variable domain, its missing parts supplied by reference TRBV13 and TRBJ1-4, is AAGVIQSPRHLIKEKRETATLKCYPIPRHDTVYWYQQGPGQDPQFLISFYEKMQSDKGSIPDRFSAQQFSDYHSELNMSSLELGDSALYFCASSSAGGLEKLFFGSGTQLSVL.

The V and J genes are TRBV18 and TRBJ2-3; TRBD2 aligns across 7 bases. From germline, CDR1 is KGHSH and CDR2 LQKENI. CDR3 size: 14 residues. J lost 6 bases, V lost 2 bases, and 5 bases had no gene match. The CDR3 reads CASSPRGRGDTQYF. CDR3 nucleotide sequence: TGTGCCAGCTCACCAAGAGGGAGGGGTGATACGCAGTATTTT. Based on the CDR3 plus reference TRBV18 and TRBJ2-3, the full variable domain is NAGVMQNPRHLVRRRGQEARLRCSPMKGHSHVYWYRQLPEEGLKFMVYLQKENIIDESGMPKERFSAEFPKEGPSILRIQQVVRGDSAAYFCASSPRGRGDTQYFGPGTRLTVL.

This chain joins TRBV25-1 and TRBJ1-3; 8 bases are a match to TRBD1. From germline, CDR1 is MGHDK and CDR2 SYGVNS. This CDR3 has 15 amino acids. The V segment lost 6 bases and the J segment 1 base; nucleotides outside the gene matches: 5. The CDR3 bases are TGTGCCAGCAGGCCTCGGGACAGGTCTGGAAACACCATATATTTT. This codes for CASRPRDRSGNTIYF.